The entry below gives a single T cell receptor (beta chain) sequence along with its context. This clonotype was counted a few times. Which antigen it targets is not known. Base quality data are lacking; no much larger clone is found one base away. According to the germline V gene, CDR1 reads SGHTA and CDR2 reads FQGNSA. V sheds 7 bases and J sheds 4 bases, leaving 7 bases between their ends. From the cysteine through the phenylalanine, the CDR3 covers 11 amino acids. Of the read, only the CDR3 DNA is kept; its 33 bases are in frame from base 1. Libraries were prepared through 5' RACE. The sequencing machine was an Illumina HiSeq 2500. A second roughly 6 to 11 cycle PCR used a sample-barcoded 5' primer and a J-beta primer mix. A template-switch 5' adaptor carrying 12 random nucleotides introduced a unique molecular identifier onto each TCR beta cDNA molecule. At least 2.5 million CDR3-containing paired-end reads were obtained from each sample. The Mint cDNA synthesis kit, primed by a TRBC-specific oligonucleotide, was used to synthesize first-strand cDNA from all RNA. All cDNA was treated with uracil-DNA glycosylase and then went through a first 18-cycle PCR with the universal primers M1SS and BC2_uni_R. Regarding the original processing steps: For normalization, 1 million high-quality reads, each with a distinct molecular identifier, were randomly selected from each sample. Instead of being binned into consensus sequences, reads with shared molecular identifiers were discarded. MiTCR, run with a Q25 quality threshold and the strictest error-elimination algorithm, handled CDR3 identification, clonotype clustering and error correction. A nonparametric unseen species model with Euler transformation was used to estimate a lower bound on total TCR beta diversity. TCRdb reworked the public reads: Q25 trimming with fastp, MiXCR clone assembly, productive beta chains retained. Duplicate CDR3 protein sequences are folded into a single record with the most common DNA and genes. The V and J calls and clone size come from TCRdb's table, not from the authors' own analysis. For this sample there are about 640,000 distinct CDR3 sequences; 58% appear just once. The biggest ten clones account for approximately 40% of the sample.

These data come from a study of blood T cells in healthy people across ages (dated by TCRdb to 2013 to 2016). As for the study more broadly: In model experiments, roughly one uniquely barcoded TCR beta cDNA molecule per two T cells was captured by template switching. Using deep sequencing normalized with unique cDNA molecular identifiers, the study measured how TCR beta repertoire diversity changes with age. The donors were split into four age groups: young (average 16 years), middle-aged (about 40), aged (more than 60) and long-lived (roughly 88). To avoid experimental bias, donors of different ages were randomly spread across the sequencing lanes. Two additional independent replicas of 1 million unique cDNA reads from the same blood draw were analyzed for two donors (one aged 18 to 30 and one aged 80 or older).

The 35 to 40 donors, aged about 6 to 100 years, were systemically healthy Caucasian individuals from Russia. About 9.8 milliliters of peripheral blood were drawn from each donor into EDTA-treated Vacutainer tubes. Ficoll-Paque density-gradient centrifugation was used to isolate PBMCs, with at least 6 million obtained per sample. Trizol reagent was used to extract total RNA from PBMCs, with at least 5 micrograms per sample. For every donor, an aliquot of PBMCs went through flow cytometry to measure the percentages of naive CD45RAhigh/CD27high T cells. Findings and caveats that apply to the study as a whole: Since profiling was done on bulk unsorted PBMCs, naive and antigen-experienced compartments could not be conclusively compared. Compared with the aged group, more naive CD4+ T cells, fewer expanded clones and increased TCR diversity were shown by the long-lived group, suggesting age selection. Donor CMV infection status was unknown, potentially confounding age-related changes in expanded clonotypes. Observed TCR beta diversity correlated strongly with the percentage of naive T cells measured by flow cytometry. Estimates of total diversity from one million sequenced T cells were regarded as lower bounds and underestimates. Observed TCR beta diversity per million T cells fell roughly linearly with age, and a significant reduction was already apparent by age about 38.

The clonotype comes from a man aged 60-69 years in good health. Sequenced material: blood. The chain employs TRBV7-2 and TRBJ1-2; the D gene cannot be named for sure. In nucleotides, the sequence is TGTGCCAGCACTCCATCCTATGGCTACACCTTC. Its translation reads: CASTPSYGYTF. Reference TRBV7-2 and TRBJ1-2 proteins supply the regions before and after the CDR3; the full variable domain is: GAGVSQSPSNKVTEKGKDVELRCDPISGHTALYWYRQSLGQGLEFLIYFQGNSAPDKSGLPSDRFSAERTGGSVSTLTIQRTQQEDSAVYLCASTPSYGYTFGSGTRLTVV.